This is a list of T cell receptor beta chains from one sample in a study of technical replicates of blood from a handful of donors. Measured with immunoSEQ multiplex PCR; TCRdb has only the in-frame clones, and not every one. Of about 49,000 clones listed, 92% are singletons. The sample taken for sequencing was PBMCs. These receptors were obtained from a human donor in good health. Some clones in this sample may be carry-over from other donors' samples. Both conserved end residues are part of each CDR3. The D gene is left open where the match is weak. The size entry is marked missing in some rows and otherwise reads once, few, many or a size class.

abundance	d_gene	v_gene	j_gene	CDR3nt	CDR3aa
NA	NA	TRBV11-2	TRBJ1-2	TGTGCCAGCAGCTTAGTGGTGACAGACTATGGCTACACCTTC	CASSLVVTDYGYTF
NA	TRBD1	TRBV2	TRBJ2-1	TGTGCCAGTGCCGTGGGACAGGGGACCTCCGGTGAGCAGTTCTTC	CASAVGQGTSGEQFF
NA	TRBD2	TRBV15	TRBJ2-3	TGTGCCACCAGCAGAGAAAGCGGGGGGGGTCGGGGAGATACGCAGTATTTT	CATSRESGGGRGDTQYF
NA	NA	TRBV4-3	TRBJ2-7	TGCGCCAGCAGCCAAGCCTCACAGGGCAGCTACGAGCAGTACTTC	CASSQASQGSYEQYF
NA	NA	TRBV30	TRBJ1-4	TGTGCCTGGAGTGTAAGCGGCAGTGAAAAACTGTTTTTT	CAWSVSGSEKLFF
NA	TRBD2	TRBV11-2	TRBJ2-5	TGTGCCAGCAGTCAACCCCCTAGCGGGCCCCGGGAGACCCAGTACTTC	CASSQPPSGPRETQYF
NA	TRBD1	TRBV7-9	TRBJ2-4	TGTGCCAGCAAGGGACAGGGACTAGCCAAAAACATTCAGTACTTC	CASKGQGLAKNIQYF
NA	NA	TRBV6-1	TRBJ2-7	TGTGCCAGCAGCCAGGACAGCTTGGGGCCCTACGAGCAGTACTTC	CASSQDSLGPYEQYF
NA	NA	TRBV11-3	TRBJ2-2	TGTGCCAGCAGCCCTACGCTTGGGGAGCTGTTTTTT	CASSPTLGELFF
NA	TRBD1	TRBV19	TRBJ1-2	TGTGCCAGTAGTATTCAAGGACAGGCGCGGGGTGGCTACACCTTC	CASSIQGQARGGYTF
NA	NA	TRBV7-2	TRBJ1-2	TGTGCCAGCAGCTCCCAGGGTTATGGCTACACCTTC	CASSSQGYGYTF
NA	NA	TRBV21-1	TRBJ1-2	TGTGCCAGCAGCAAAGCCCAGGAAAATAATGGCTACACCTTC	CASSKAQENNGYTF
NA	TRBD2	TRBV25-1	TRBJ2-1	TGTGCCAGCAGTGAGGCGGGACTAAATGAGCAGTTCTTC	CASSEAGLNEQFF
NA	TRBD1	TRBV18	TRBJ1-3	TGTGCCAGCTCACCAGCCCAGGGGGTTGCTGGAAACACCATATATTTT	CASSPAQGVAGNTIYF
once	NA	TRBV7-2	TRBJ1-4	TGTGCCAGCAGCTTAGCAGGGTGGCAGGGTAATGAAAAACTGTTTTTT	CASSLAGWQGNEKLFF
NA	TRBD1	TRBV11-2	TRBJ2-7	TGTGCCAGCAGCTCCCTGACAGGGGCGTTCTACGAGCAGTACTTC	CASSSLTGAFYEQYF
NA	NA	TRBV15	TRBJ2-7	TGTGCCACCAGCGTCCGACCGGGGTCCGAGCAGTACTTC	CATSVRPGSEQYF
NA	NA	TRBV5-4	TRBJ2-7	TGTGCCAGCAGCTTGGCCGAGGCTAACGAGCAGTACTTC	CASSLAEANEQYF
few	NA	TRBV9	TRBJ1-6	TGTGCCAGCAGCACCCTTGAGGGTCTTGGGTCACCCCTCCACTTT	CASSTLEGLGSPLHF
NA	NA	TRBV18	TRBJ2-7	TGTGCCAGCTCACCATCGCGCGGGGATTCCTACGAGCAGTACTTC	CASSPSRGDSYEQYF
NA	NA	TRBV7-2	TRBJ2-3	TGTGCCAGCAGCCCCTTGGGCGCCTACACAGATACGCAGTATTTT	CASSPLGAYTDTQYF
NA	NA	TRBV27	TRBJ2-6	TGTGCCAGCAGACTCACAGGGACTGGGGCCAACGTCCTGACTTTC	CASRLTGTGANVLTF
NA	TRBD1	TRBV4-1	TRBJ1-6	TGCGCCAGCGGACGCGGACAGGGTGTTAATTCACCCCTCCACTTT	CASGRGQGVNSPLHF
NA	TRBD1	TRBV29-1	TRBJ2-6	TGCAGCGTTGGGCAGGGGGCTGGGTCTGGGGCCAACGTCCTGACTTTC	CSVGQGAGSGANVLTF
NA	TRBD2	TRBV7-9	TRBJ2-7	TGTGCCAGCAGCCTAGCGGGAGACCACGAGCAGTACTTC	CASSLAGDHEQYF
once	NA	TRBV14	TRBJ1-1	TGTGCCAGCAGCCACAACAGGGTAGGAAACACTGAAGCTTTCTTT	CASSHNRVGNTEAFF
once	NA	TRBV5-1	TRBJ2-3	TGCGCCAGCAGCTTGGTTAGGGCTAGCAGCACTAGCACAGATACGCAGTATTTT	CASSLVRASSTSTDTQYF
NA	NA	TRBV30	TRBJ2-7	TGTGCCTGGAGTCTAGGCGGGGCTTCCTACGAGCAGTACTTC	CAWSLGGASYEQYF
NA	NA	TRBV18	TRBJ2-3	TGTGCCAGCTCATTTTTTACAGGTTTGTCTAGCACAGATACGCAGTATTTT	CASSFFTGLSSTDTQYF
NA	NA	TRBV5-1	TRBJ1-2	TGCGCCAGCAGCTCACCCACAGGGATTGGCTACACCTTC	CASSSPTGIGYTF
NA	NA	TRBV6-5	TRBJ1-6	TGTGCCAGCAGTTACTCGGGGCAGCATAATTCACCCCTCCACTTT	CASSYSGQHNSPLHF
once	NA	TRBV6-5	TRBJ1-1	TGTGCCAGCAGAGGCGGGACCACTGAAGCTTTCTTT	CASRGGTTEAFF
NA	NA	TRBV19	TRBJ2-7	TGTGCCAGTAGTATAGCCCAGGGTCAGGGACTCCACGAGCAGTACTTC	CASSIAQGQGLHEQYF
NA	TRBD2	TRBV9	TRBJ2-7	TGTGCCAGCAGCGGGGAGGGCGACCCCTACGAGCAGTACTTC	CASSGEGDPYEQYF
NA	TRBD1	TRBV5-1	TRBJ2-5	TGCGCCAGCAGCCCCTCGGACAGGCAAGAGACCCAGTACTTC	CASSPSDRQETQYF
NA	NA	TRBV27	TRBJ2-5	TGTGCCAGCAGTTTATTGGCCGGAACGGGAGAGACCCAGTACTTC	CASSLLAGTGETQYF
NA	NA	TRBV4-3	TRBJ2-6	TGCGCCAGCAGCCAAAGCCCTACTGGTGGGGCCAACGTCCTGACTTTC	CASSQSPTGGANVLTF
NA	TRBD2	TRBV7-3	TRBJ2-3	TGTGCCAGCAGCTTCGGGGCGCGGGGGGCAACGACGCAGTATTTT	CASSFGARGATTQYF
NA	NA	TRBV18	TRBJ2-7	TGTGCCAGCTCACCAACAGAGAACTACGAGCAGTACTTC	CASSPTENYEQYF
NA	TRBD1	TRBV2	TRBJ1-5	TGTGCCACCAGGACAGGGGAGAGCAATCAGCCCCAGCATTTT	CATRTGESNQPQHF
once	TRBD1	TRBV27	TRBJ1-1	TGTGCCAGCAGTCTAAACCACAGGGGTGAACTGATGAACACTGAAGCTTTCTTT	CASSLNHRGELMNTEAFF